This TCR beta chain was observed in a study of blood T cell repertoires in COVID-19. About the study: In each case, the material was cDNA or gDNA derived from T cells, B-cell-depleted T cells, or PBMCs.

The V gene end was trimmed by 6 bases and the J gene end by 10 bases; junction bases not matched to a gene: 3. The CDR3 consists of 12 residues. The germline V gene has CDR1 MDHEN and CDR2 SYDVKM. The table came from immunoSEQ multiplex PCR; TCRdb's copy has only in-frame clones and leaves some out. The sample records about 200,000 clones, 86% being singletons. Sequencing used PBMCs or T cells enriched from blood (not recorded which). This sequence was found in a man in his forties or fifties with acute COVID-19. The chain employs TRBV28 and TRBJ1-6; 7 nucleotides agree with TRBD1. The CDR3 reads CASSLTGSPLHF. CDR3 bases: TGTGCCAGCAGCCTGACAGGGTCACCCCTCCACTTT.